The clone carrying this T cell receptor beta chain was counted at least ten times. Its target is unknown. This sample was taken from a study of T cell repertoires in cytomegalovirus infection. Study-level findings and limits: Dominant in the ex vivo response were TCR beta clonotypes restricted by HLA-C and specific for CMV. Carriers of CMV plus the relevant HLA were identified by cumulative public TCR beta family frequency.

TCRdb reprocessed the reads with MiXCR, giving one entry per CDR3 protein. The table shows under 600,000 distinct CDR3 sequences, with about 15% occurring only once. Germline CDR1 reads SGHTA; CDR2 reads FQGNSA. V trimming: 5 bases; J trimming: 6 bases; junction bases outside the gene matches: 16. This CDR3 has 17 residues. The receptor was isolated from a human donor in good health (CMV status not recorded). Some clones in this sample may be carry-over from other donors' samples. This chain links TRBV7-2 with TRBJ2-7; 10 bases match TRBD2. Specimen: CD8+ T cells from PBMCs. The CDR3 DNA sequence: TGTGCCAGCAGCGACCCGGACGGGCTAGCGGGAGATCCCGAGCAGTACTTC. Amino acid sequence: CASSDPDGLAGDPEQYF. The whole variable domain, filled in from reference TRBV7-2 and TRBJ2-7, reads GAGVSQSPSNKVTEKGKDVELRCDPISGHTALYWYRQSLGQGLEFLIYFQGNSAPDKSGLPSDRFSAERTGGSVSTLTIQRTQQEDSAVYLCASSDPDGLAGDPEQYFGPGTRLTVT.